The next 14 T cell receptor beta chains were all read from a single sample in a study of blood T cell repertoires in COVID-19. Measured with immunoSEQ multiplex PCR; TCRdb has only the in-frame clones, and not every one. This sample yields some 120,000 clones, of which about 74% are seen a single time; approximately 6% belongs to the top ten. Sequenced sample: peripheral blood. Source of these receptors: a man older than 75 with COVID-19, enrolled during active disease.

The chain employs TRBV6-4 and TRBJ2-5; TRBD2 is a possible D gene (6 bases). This CDR3 has 15 amino acids. Between the trimmed V and J ends, which lost 5 bases and 5 bases, there was a span of 18 bases. The germline CDR1 and CDR2 sequences are MRHNA and SNTAGT. Here the CDR3 DNA reads TGTGCCAGCAGTTACCGAGGAGGGGTTGGGGAGACCCAGTACTTC. It codes for CASSYRGGVGETQYF.

CDR3 bases: TGTGCCAGCAGCGTATTCTCCGGGACTAGCGGGAGGGGGTCCTACAATGAGCAGTTCTTC. Residues: CASSVFSGTSGRGSYNEQFF. This chain uses TRBV9 with TRBJ2-1; the match to TRBD2 covers 16 bases. This CDR3 is 20 amino acids long. Unmatched junction bases numbered 8, after V lost 1 base and J lost 1 base. Germline V CDR1 and CDR2: SGDLS, YYNGEE. Using reference TRBV9 and TRBJ2-1 for the parts outside the CDR3, the full variable domain is DSGVTQTPKHLITATGQRVTLRCSPRSGDLSVYWYQQSLDQGLQFLIQYYNGEERAKGNILERFSAQQFPDLHSELNLSSLELGDSALYFCASSVFSGTSGRGSYNEQFFGPGTRLTVL.

Concerning this clone itself: The same CDR3 can be traced to other DNA sequences in this sample. V gene TRBV6-5 combines with J gene TRBJ2-6; D is possibly TRBD2 (5 bases). The CDR3 consists of 15 residues. The germline V gene encodes CDR1 MNHEY and CDR2 SVGAGI. Deletions cut 7 bases from V and 2 bases from J, with 12 bases between. CDR3 residues: CASISGGAGANVLTF. CDR3 nucleotides: TGTGCCAGCATTTCAGGAGGCGCTGGGGCCAACGTCCTGACTTTC.

The V call is TRBV28, the J call TRBJ2-7, with 9 bases aligning to TRBD2. The ends lost 8 bases at V and 0 bases at J; junction bases unmatched: 5. From germline, CDR1 is MDHEN and CDR2 SYDVKM. This CDR3 has 14 amino acids. The chain's CDR3 is CASASGRNSYEQYF. The CDR3 nucleotides read TGTGCCAGCGCGAGCGGGAGGAACTCCTACGAGCAGTACTTC.

The V and J genes are TRBV18 and TRBJ2-5; D perhaps matches TRBD1 (5 bases). V lost 4 bases and J lost 2, with 11 bases in between. The CDR3 runs 14 residues. Germline V gene lookup returns CDR1 KGHSH and CDR2 LQKENI. The CDR3 nucleotides read TGTGCCAGCTCACATCTAGACAGTCAAGAGACCCAGTACTTC. Translating it yields CASSHLDSQETQYF.

This clone appeared a few times. V gene TRBV28 combines with J gene TRBJ2-1; 7 positions agree with TRBD2. The V gene end was trimmed by 1 base and the J gene end by 0 bases; junction bases not matched to a gene: 6. This CDR3 has 17 amino acids. Germline V gene data show CDR1 as MDHEN and CDR2 as SYDVKM. The CDR3 reads CASSLFPAGSSYNEQFF. The CDR3, as DNA: TGTGCCAGCAGTTTATTTCCAGCGGGGAGCTCCTACAATGAGCAGTTCTTC.

V usage is TRBV24-1 and J usage is TRBJ2-7, with 11 bases matching TRBD2. The junction had 11 bases not matched to a gene; V was cut back by 2 bases and J by 0 bases. CDR3 length: 19 amino acids. Germline CDR1 and CDR2: KGHDR and SFDVKD. CDR3 in amino acids: CATSDSNPLAGGVSYEQYF. For the CDR3, the DNA is TGTGCCACCAGTGATTCCAACCCTCTAGCGGGAGGCGTCTCCTACGAGCAGTACTTC.

The chain combines TRBV19 with TRBJ2-7, with 10 nucleotides matching TRBD2. The CDR3 loop spans 17 amino acids. The germline gives CDR1 LNHDA, CDR2 SQIVND (reference sequence). V trimming: 4 bases; J trimming: 3 bases; junction bases outside the gene matches: 12. The CDR3 nucleotides are TGTGCCAGTAGTACTATGGGCCTAGCGGGAGTCAACTACGAGCAGTACTTC. It yields the protein CASSTMGLAGVNYEQYF.

The DNA of the CDR3 is TGTGCCAGCGGGTTACAGGGCGTCGACACCGGGGAGCTGTTTTTT. This codes for CASGLQGVDTGELFF. The gene calls are TRBV3-1 (or the pseudogene TRBV3-2) and TRBJ2-2, with D possibly being TRBD1 (6 bases). Trimming cost V 8 bases and J 3 bases, with 16 bases left between them. The CDR3 is 15 amino acids. Germline V gives CDR1 LGHDT, CDR2 YNNKEL (reference sequence).

The rearrangement uses TRBV10-3 and TRBJ2-7; 8 nucleotides agree with TRBD1. This CDR3 region has 14 residues. V was pared by 4 bases and J by 5 bases, with 7 bases of the junction left unmatched. The germline V gene has CDR1 ENHRY and CDR2 SYGVKD. CDR3 coding DNA: TGTGCCATCAGTGCCAGGACAGGGAGGCACGAGCAGTACTTC. Its translation is CAISARTGRHEQYF.

The chain has TRBV13 and TRBJ2-5; 7 nucleotides agree with TRBD1. CDR3 length: 15 amino acids. Germline CDR1 PRHDT, CDR2 FYEKMQ (reference sequence). V trimming: 1 base; J trimming: 2 bases; junction bases outside the gene matches: 4. This CDR3 reads CASSLETGQQETQYF. The CDR3 region has the DNA TGTGCCAGCAGCTTAGAGACAGGGCAACAAGAGACCCAGTACTTC.

This chain links TRBV19 with TRBJ1-1, with D perhaps TRBD1 (6 bases). The CDR3 length is 14 residues. Per germline, CDR1 LNHDA and CDR2 SQIVND (reference sequence). V lost 7 bases to trimming and J lost 0 bases, with 12 bases between them. This CDR3 is CASTPAGVNTEAFF. The CDR3 DNA sequence: TGTGCCAGTACCCCGGCAGGGGTGAACACTGAAGCTTTCTTT.

The V call is TRBV5-1, the J call TRBJ2-7, with 9 bases aligning to TRBD1. From germline, CDR1 is SGHRS and CDR2 YFSETQ. The CDR3 has 15 amino acids. With 4 bases clipped from V and 0 bases from J, the junction kept 5 bases outside the gene matches. The CDR3 DNA is TGCGCCAGCAGCATTGACAGGGGGAGCTCCTACGAGCAGTACTTC. Encoded protein: CASSIDRGSSYEQYF.

This chain links TRBV23-1 with TRBJ1-2; no definite D call. TRBV23-1 is sorted into the ORF group, with uncertain function. The V gene lost 4 bases and the J gene lost 4 bases, with 10 bases spanning the gap. There are 13 residues in the CDR3. The CDR3 DNA reads as TGCGCCAGCAGTCCCCGAGCCCTCTATGGCTACACCTTC. Translation: CASSPRALYGYTF.